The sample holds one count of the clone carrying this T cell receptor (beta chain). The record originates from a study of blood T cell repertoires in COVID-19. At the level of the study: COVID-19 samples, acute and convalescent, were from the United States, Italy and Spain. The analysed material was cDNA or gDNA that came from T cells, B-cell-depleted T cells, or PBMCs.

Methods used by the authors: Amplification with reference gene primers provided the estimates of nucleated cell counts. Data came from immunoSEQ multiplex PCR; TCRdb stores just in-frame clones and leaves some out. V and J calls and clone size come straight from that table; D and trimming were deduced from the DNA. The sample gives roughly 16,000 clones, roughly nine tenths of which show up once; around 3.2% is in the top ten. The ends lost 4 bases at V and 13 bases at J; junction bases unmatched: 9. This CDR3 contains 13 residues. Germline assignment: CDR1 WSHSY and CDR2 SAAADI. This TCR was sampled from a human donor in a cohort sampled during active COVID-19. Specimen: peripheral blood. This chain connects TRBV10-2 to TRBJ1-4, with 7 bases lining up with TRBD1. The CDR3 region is CASSGSSQGGLFF. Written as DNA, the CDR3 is TGCGCCAGCAGTGGGTCCAGCCAGGGGGGACTGTTTTTT.